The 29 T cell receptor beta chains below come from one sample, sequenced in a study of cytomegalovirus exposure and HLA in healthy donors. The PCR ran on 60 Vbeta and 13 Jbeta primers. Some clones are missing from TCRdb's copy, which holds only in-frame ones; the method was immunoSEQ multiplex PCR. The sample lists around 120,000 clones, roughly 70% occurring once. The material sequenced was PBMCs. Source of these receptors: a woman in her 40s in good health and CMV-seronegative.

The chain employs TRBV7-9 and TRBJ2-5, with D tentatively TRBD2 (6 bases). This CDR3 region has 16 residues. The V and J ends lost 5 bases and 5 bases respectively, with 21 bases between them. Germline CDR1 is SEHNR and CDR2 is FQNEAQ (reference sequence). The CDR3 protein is CASSPQLFGGRETQYF. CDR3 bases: TGTGCCAGCAGCCCTCAACTTTTCGGGGGTCGGGAGACCCAGTACTTC.

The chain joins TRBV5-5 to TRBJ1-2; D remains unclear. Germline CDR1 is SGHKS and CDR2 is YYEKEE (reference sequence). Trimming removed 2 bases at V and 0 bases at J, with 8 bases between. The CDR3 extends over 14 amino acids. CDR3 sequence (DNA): TGTGCCAGCAGCTTCCGGTTCCCTAACTATGGCTACACCTTC. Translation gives CASSFRFPNYGYTF.

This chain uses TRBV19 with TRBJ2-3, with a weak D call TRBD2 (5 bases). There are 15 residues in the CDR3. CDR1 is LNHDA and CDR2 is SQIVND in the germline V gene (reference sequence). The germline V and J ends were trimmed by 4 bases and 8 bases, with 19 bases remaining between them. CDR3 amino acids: CASSTSQDWVGTQYF. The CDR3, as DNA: TGTGCCAGTAGTACCTCCCAGGACTGGGTTGGTACGCAGTATTTT.

CDR3 protein: CASSAGMRLAGEGETQYF. DNA for the CDR3: TGTGCCAGCAGCGCAGGGATGAGACTAGCGGGAGAAGGGGAGACCCAGTACTTC. The rearrangement joins TRBV9 to TRBJ2-5; 12 nucleotides line up with TRBD2. Per the germline V gene, CDR1 is SGDLS and CDR2 is YYNGEE. With V trimmed by 3 bases and J by 5 bases, 14 bases remained unmatched. The CDR3 consists of 18 residues.

The CDR3: CASSYLTGDNTEAFF. DNA for the CDR3: TGTGCCAGCAGTTATCTGACAGGGGACAACACTGAAGCTTTCTTT. This chain links TRBV5-4 with TRBJ1-1; 8 bases are shared with TRBD1. Germline V gene data show CDR1 as SGHNT and CDR2 as YYREEE (reference sequence). The CDR3 has 15 amino acids. Trimming removed 5 bases from V and 2 bases from J; junction bases left unmatched: 8.

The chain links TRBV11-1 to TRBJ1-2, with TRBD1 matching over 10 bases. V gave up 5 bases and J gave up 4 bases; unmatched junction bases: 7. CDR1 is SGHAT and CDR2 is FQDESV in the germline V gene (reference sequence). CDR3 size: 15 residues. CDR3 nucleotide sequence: TGTGCCAGCAGCCCCGGGGGACAGGGGACCTATGGCTACACCTTC. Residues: CASSPGGQGTYGYTF.

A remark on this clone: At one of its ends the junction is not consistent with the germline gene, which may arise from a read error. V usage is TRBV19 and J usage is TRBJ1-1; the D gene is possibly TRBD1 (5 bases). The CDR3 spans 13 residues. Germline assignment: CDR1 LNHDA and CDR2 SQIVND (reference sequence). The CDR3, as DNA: TGTGCCAGTAGTGCGGGGACCGGGGCCCCTGGCTCCTTT. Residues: CASSAGTGAPGSF.

The CDR3 reads CAISGPGEGNYEQYF. CDR3 nucleotide sequence: TGTGCCATCAGCGGACCCGGGGAGGGAAACTACGAGCAGTACTTC. The gene calls are TRBV10-3 and TRBJ2-7; 7 bases map to TRBD2. The ends lost 6 bases at V and 3 bases at J; junction bases unmatched: 11. The CDR3 is 15 residues long. CDR1 is ENHRY, CDR2 SYGVKD, per germline.

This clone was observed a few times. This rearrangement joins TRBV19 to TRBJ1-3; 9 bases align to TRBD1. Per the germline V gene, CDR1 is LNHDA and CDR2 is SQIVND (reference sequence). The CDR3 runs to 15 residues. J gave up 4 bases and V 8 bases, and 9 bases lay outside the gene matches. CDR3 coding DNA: TGTGCCAGTCGGGACAGGGTGTTGAGGGGAAACACCATATATTTT. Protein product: CASRDRVLRGNTIYF.

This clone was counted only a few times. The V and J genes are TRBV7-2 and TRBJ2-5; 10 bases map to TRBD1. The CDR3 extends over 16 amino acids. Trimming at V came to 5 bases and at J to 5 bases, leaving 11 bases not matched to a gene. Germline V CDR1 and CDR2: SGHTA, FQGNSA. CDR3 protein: CASSARTTGGDETQYF. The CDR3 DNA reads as TGTGCCAGCAGCGCCCGAACGACAGGGGGCGACGAGACCCAGTACTTC.

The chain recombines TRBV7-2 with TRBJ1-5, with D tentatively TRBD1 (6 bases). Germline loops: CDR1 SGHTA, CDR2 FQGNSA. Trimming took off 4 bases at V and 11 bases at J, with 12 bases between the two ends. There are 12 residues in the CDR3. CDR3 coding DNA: TGTGCCAGCAGCTCCCAGGGGATGGCCCAGCATTTT. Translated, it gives CASSSQGMAQHF.

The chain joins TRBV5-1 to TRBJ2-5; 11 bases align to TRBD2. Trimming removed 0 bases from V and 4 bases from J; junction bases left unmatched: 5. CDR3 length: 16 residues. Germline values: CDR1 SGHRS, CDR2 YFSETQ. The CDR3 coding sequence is TGCGCCAGCAGCTTGGATAGCGGGGGGGCTAGAGAGACCCAGTACTTC. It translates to CASSLDSGGARETQYF. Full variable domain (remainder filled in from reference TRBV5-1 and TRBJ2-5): KAGVTQTPRYLIKTRGQQVTLSCSPISGHRSVSWYQQTPGQGLQFLFEYFSETQRNKGNFPGRFSGRQFSNSRSEMNVSTLELGDSALYLCASSLDSGGARETQYFGPGTRLLVL.

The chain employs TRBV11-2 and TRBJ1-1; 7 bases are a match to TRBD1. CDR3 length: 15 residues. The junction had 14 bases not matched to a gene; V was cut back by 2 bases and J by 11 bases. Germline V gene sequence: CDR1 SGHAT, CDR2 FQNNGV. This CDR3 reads CASSLQGGEARRAFF. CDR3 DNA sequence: TGTGCCAGCAGCTTACAGGGGGGCGAAGCTAGAAGGGCTTTCTTT. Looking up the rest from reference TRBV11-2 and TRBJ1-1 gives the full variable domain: EAGVAQSPRYKIIEKRQSVAFWCNPISGHATLYWYQQILGQGPKLLIQFQNNGVVDDSQLPKDRFSAERLKGVDSTLKIQPAKLEDSAVYLCASSLQGGEARRAFFGQGTRLTVV.

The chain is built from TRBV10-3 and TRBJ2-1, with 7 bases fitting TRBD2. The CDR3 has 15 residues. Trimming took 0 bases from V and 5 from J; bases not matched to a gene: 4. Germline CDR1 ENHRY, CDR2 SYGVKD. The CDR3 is CAISESGTTHNEQFF. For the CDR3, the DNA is TGTGCCATCAGTGAGTCTGGGACTACCCACAATGAGCAGTTCTTC.

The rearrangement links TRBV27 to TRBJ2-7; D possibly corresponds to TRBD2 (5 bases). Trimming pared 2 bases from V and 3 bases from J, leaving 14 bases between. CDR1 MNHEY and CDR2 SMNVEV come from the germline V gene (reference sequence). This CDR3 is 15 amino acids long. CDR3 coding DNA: TGTGCCAGCAGTTTACGGTTCGGAGGTTACTACGAGCAGTACTTC. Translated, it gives CASSLRFGGYYEQYF.

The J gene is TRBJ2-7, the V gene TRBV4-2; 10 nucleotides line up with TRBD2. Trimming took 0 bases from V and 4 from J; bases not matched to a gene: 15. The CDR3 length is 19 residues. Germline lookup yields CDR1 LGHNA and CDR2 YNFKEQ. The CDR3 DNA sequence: TGTGCCAGCAGCCAAGAGGCCCCCAGCGGGAGGGTTAACGGGTACGAGCAGTACTTC. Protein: CASSQEAPSGRVNGYEQYF.

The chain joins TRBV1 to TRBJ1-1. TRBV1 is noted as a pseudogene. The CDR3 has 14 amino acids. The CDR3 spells CTSSLRTMNTEAFF. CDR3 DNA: TGCACCAGCAGCCTTCGGACTATGAACACTGAAGCTTTCTTT.

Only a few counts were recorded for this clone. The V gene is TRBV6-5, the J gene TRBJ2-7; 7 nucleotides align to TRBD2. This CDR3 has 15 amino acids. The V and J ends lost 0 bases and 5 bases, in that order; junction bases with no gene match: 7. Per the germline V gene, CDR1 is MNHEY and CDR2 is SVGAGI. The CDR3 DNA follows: TGTGCCAGCAGTTACTCGAACGCGGGAGACCACGAGCAGTACTTC. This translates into CASSYSNAGDHEQYF.

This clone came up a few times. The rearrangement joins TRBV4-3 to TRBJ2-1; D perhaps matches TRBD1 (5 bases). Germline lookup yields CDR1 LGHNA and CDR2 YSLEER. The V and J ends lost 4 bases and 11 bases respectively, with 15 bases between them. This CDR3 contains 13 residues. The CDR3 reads CASSRQRGNKQFF. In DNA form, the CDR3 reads TGCGCCAGCAGCCGCCAAAGGGGTAATAAGCAGTTCTTC.

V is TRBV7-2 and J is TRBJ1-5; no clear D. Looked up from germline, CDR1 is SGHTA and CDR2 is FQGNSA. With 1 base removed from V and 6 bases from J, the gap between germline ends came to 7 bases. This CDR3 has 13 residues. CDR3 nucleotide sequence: TGTGCCAGCAGCTTAGGAGTAAGTCAGCCCCAGCATTTT. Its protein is CASSLGVSQPQHF. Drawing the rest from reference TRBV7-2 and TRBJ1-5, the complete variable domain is GAGVSQSPSNKVTEKGKDVELRCDPISGHTALYWYRQSLGQGLEFLIYFQGNSAPDKSGLPSDRFSAERTGGSVSTLTIQRTQQEDSAVYLCASSLGVSQPQHFGDGTRLSIL.

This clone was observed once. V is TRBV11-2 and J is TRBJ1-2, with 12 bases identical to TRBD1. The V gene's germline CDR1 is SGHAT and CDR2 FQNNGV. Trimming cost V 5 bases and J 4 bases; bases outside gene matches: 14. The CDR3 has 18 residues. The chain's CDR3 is CASSVLASGTGGLYGYTF. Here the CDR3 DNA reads TGTGCCAGCAGCGTGCTTGCGTCCGGGACAGGGGGCCTCTATGGCTACACCTTC.

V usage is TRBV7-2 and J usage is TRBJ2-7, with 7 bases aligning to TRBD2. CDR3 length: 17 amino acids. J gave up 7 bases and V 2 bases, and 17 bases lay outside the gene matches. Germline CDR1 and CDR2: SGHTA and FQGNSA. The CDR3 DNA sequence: TGTGCCAGCAGCTTATTTGGCTTGGGGGGGGGATCGGGGGAGCAGTACTTC. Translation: CASSLFGLGGGSGEQYF.

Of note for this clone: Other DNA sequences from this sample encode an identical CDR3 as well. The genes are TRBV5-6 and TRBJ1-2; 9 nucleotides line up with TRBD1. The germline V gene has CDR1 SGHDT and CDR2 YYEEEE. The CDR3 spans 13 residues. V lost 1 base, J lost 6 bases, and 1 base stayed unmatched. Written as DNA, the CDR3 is TGTGCCAGCAGCTTGCGACAGGGGGATGGCTACACCTTC. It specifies CASSLRQGDGYTF.

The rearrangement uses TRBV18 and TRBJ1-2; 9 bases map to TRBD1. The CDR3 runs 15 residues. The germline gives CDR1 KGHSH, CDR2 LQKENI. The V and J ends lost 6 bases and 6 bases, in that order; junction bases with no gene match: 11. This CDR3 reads CASSPIIRQGDGYTF. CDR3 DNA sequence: TGTGCCAGCTCGCCGATTATTCGACAGGGGGATGGCTACACCTTC.

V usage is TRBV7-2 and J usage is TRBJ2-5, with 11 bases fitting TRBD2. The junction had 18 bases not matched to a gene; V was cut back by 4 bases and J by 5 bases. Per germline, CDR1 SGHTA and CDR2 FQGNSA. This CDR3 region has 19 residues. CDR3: CASSSSVELAGVGRETQYF. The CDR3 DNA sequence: TGTGCCAGCAGCTCTAGTGTAGAACTAGCGGGGGTTGGGAGGGAGACCCAGTACTTC.

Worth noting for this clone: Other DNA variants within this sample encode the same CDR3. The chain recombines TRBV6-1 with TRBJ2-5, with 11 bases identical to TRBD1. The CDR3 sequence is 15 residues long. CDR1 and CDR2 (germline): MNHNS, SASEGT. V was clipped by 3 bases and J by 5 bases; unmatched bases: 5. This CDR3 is CASSEGQGVVETQYF. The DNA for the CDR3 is TGTGCCAGCAGTGAGGGACAGGGGGTAGTGGAGACCCAGTACTTC.

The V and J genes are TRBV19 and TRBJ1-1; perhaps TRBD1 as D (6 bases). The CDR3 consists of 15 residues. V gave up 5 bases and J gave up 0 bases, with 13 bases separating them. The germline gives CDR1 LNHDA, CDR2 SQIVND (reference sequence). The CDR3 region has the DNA TGTGCCAGTAGTGCCCCGGACAGATTGAACACTGAAGCTTTCTTT. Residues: CASSAPDRLNTEAFF.

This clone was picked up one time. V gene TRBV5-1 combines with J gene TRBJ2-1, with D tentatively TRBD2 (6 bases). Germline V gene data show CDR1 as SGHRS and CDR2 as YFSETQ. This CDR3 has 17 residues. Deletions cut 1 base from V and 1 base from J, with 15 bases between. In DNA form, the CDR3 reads TGCGCCAGCAGCTTGACCCCCACTAGCCCATCCTACAATGAGCAGTTCTTC. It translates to CASSLTPTSPSYNEQFF.

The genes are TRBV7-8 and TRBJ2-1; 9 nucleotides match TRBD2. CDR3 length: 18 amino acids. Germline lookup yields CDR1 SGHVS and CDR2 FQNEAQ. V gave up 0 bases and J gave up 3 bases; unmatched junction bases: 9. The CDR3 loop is CASSLASLAGSHYNEQFF. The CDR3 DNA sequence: TGTGCCAGCAGCTTAGCGAGTCTAGCGGGATCACACTACAATGAGCAGTTCTTC.